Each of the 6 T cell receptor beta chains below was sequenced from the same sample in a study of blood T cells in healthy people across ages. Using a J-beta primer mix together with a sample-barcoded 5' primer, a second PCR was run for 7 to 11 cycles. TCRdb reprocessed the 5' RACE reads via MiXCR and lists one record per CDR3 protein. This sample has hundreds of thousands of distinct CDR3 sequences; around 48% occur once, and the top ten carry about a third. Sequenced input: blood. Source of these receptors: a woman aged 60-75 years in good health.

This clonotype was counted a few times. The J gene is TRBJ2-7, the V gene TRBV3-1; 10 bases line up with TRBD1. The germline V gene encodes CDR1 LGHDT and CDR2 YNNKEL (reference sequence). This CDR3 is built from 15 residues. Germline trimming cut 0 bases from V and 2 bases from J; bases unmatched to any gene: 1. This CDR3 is CASSQEGQGTYEQYF. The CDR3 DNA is TGTGCCAGCAGCCAAGAGGGACAGGGGACCTACGAGCAGTACTTC.

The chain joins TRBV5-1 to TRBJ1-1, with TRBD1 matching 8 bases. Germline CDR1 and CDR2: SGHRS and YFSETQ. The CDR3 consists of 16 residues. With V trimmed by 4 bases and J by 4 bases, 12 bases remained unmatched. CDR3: CASSPQAGGVTTEAFF. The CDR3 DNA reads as TGCGCCAGCAGCCCCCAGGCAGGGGGCGTCACCACTGAAGCTTTCTTT.

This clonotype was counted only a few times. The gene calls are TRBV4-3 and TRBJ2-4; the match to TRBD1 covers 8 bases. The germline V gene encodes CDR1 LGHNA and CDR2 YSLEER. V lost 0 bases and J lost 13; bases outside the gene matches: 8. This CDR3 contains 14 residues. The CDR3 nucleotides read TGCGCCAGCAGCCAAGATCTACAGGGGGGAGAGCAGTACTTC. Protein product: CASSQDLQGGEQYF.

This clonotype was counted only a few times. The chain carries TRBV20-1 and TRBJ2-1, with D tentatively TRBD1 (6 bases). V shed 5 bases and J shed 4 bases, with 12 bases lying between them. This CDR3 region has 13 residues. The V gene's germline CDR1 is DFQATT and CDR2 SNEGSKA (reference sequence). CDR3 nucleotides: TGCAGTGCTGCAGGGGCTCCGTACAATGAGCAGTTCTTC. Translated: CSAAGAPYNEQFF.

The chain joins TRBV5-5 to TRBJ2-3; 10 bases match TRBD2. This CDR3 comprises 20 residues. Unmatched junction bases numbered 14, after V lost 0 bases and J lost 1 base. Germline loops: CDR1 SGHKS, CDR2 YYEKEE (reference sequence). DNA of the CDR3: TGTGCCAGCAGCTTGGGAGTGGCTAGCGGGAGAGTCCTGGGCACAGATACGCAGTATTTT. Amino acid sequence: CASSLGVASGRVLGTDTQYF.

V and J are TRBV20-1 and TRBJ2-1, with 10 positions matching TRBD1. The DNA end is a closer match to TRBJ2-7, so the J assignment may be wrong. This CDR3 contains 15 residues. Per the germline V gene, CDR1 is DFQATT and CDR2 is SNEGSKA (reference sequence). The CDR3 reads CSARGDRGEGSEQYF. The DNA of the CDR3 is TGCAGTGCTAGAGGGGACAGGGGAGAGGGCAGTGAGCAGTACTTC.